Shown below are 30 T cell receptor beta chains from a single sample sequenced in a study of T cells in localized non-small cell lung cancer. TCRdb's table, derived via immunoSEQ multiplex PCR, lists solely in-frame clones and lacks some. This table holds 75,000 to 95,000 clones, approximately 86% found once. The sample in question was peripheral blood, obtained before any cancer treatment. The receptors derive from a man between 35 and 75 years old with stage I squamous cell lung carcinoma.

In this sample, this clone turned up a few times. This sequence joins TRBV6-9 and TRBJ1-5; D not certain. CDR1 and CDR2 (germline): MNHGY, SVAAGI. The CDR3 extends over 11 amino acids. V lost 5 bases, J lost 5 bases, and 4 bases lay in between. The CDR3 sequence: CASSKHQPQHF. DNA of the CDR3: TGTGCCAGCAGTAAACATCAGCCCCAGCATTTT.

The V and J genes are TRBV12-5 and TRBJ1-1; D gene uncertain. The CDR3 totals 14 residues. Germline lookup yields CDR1 LGHNT and CDR2 FRNRAP. Trimming removed 1 base from V and 4 bases from J, with 10 bases in between. Here the CDR3 DNA reads TGTGCTAGTGGTTTGGAGGAGGGTACCACTGAAGCTTTCTTT. Protein product: CASGLEEGTTEAFF.

The chain recombines TRBV7-8 with TRBJ2-1; 8 bases are shared with TRBD2. CDR1 and CDR2 from the germline V gene are SGHVS and FQNEAQ. J lost 7 bases, V lost 1 base, and 6 bases had no gene match. The CDR3 consists of 15 residues. CDR3 amino acids: CASSLVGGAGNEQFF. The CDR3 DNA sequence: TGTGCCAGCAGCTTAGTCGGGGGGGCCGGGAATGAGCAGTTCTTC. Filled out from reference TRBV7-8 and TRBJ2-1, the complete variable domain reads GAGVSQSPRYKVAKRGQDVALRCDPISGHVSLFWYQQALGQGPEFLTYFQNEAQLDKSGLPSDRFFAERPEGSVSTLKIQRTQQEDSAVYLCASSLVGGAGNEQFFGPGTRLTVL.

The chain employs TRBV27 and TRBJ1-3; 11 nucleotides agree with TRBD1. CDR3 length equals 18 residues. CDR1 MNHEY and CDR2 SMNVEV come from the germline V gene (reference sequence). V shed 5 bases, J shed 2 bases, and the junction held 11 bases outside the gene matches. CDR3 amino acids: CASSLRTGGRKAGNTIYF. The CDR3 nucleotides read TGTGCCAGCAGTCTCCGGACAGGGGGCAGGAAGGCTGGAAACACCATATATTTT.

The V gene is TRBV10-3, the J gene TRBJ2-3; perhaps TRBD1 as D (5 bases). The CDR3 is 17 amino acids. CDR1 and CDR2 (germline): ENHRY, SYGVKD. V was cut by 3 bases and J by 3 bases, with 19 bases left in between. This CDR3 is CAISDGQGSLATDTQYF. CDR3 nucleotide sequence: TGTGCCATCAGTGACGGGCAGGGTAGTTTAGCAACAGATACGCAGTATTTT.

A single count supports this clone. V is TRBV15 and J is TRBJ2-7; TRBD2 matches at 8 bases. The CDR3 totals 15 residues. In germline, CDR1 is LNHNV, CDR2 YYDKDF (reference sequence). Trimming took 2 bases from V and 3 from J; bases not matched to a gene: 6. CDR3 sequence: CATSRTRSGGYEQYF. CDR3 nucleotides: TGTGCCACCAGCAGAACCCGGAGCGGGGGCTACGAGCAGTACTTC.

The V and J genes are TRBV7-2 and TRBJ2-7; 10 bases map to TRBD1. The CDR3 contains 14 residues. The trim removed 5 bases at V and 4 bases at J, leaving 5 bases unmatched. Germline lookup yields CDR1 SGHTA and CDR2 FQGNSA. The CDR3 reads CASSPDRGPYEQYF. In DNA, the CDR3 is TGTGCCAGCAGCCCAGACAGGGGGCCGTACGAGCAGTACTTC.

The CDR3, as DNA: TGCGCCAGCAGCCCCCTTCCTAGGGACAGGGGAGGCACTGAAGCTTTCTTT. This encodes CASSPLPRDRGGTEAFF. This rearrangement joins TRBV4-1 to TRBJ1-1; TRBD1 matches 10 bases. Germline assignment: CDR1 MGHRA and CDR2 YSYEKL. V shed 4 bases and J 4 bases; nucleotides not matched to a gene: 12. The CDR3 sequence is 17 residues long.

CDR3 sequence (DNA): TGTGCCATCAGTGAGGGACAGGGTGATAATGAAAAACTGTTTTTT. This translates into CAISEGQGDNEKLFF. The rearrangement uses TRBV10-3 and TRBJ1-4; 8 bases are shared with TRBD1. This CDR3 comprises 15 residues. The V segment lost 2 bases and the J segment 4 bases; nucleotides outside the gene matches: 3. The germline gives CDR1 ENHRY, CDR2 SYGVKD.

This clone was observed a few times. In DNA form, the CDR3 reads TGTGCCAGCACGAGGGAAGTCTATGGCTACACCTTC. Translating gives CASTREVYGYTF. The chain joins TRBV2 to TRBJ1-2; D is unresolved. The CDR3 has 12 residues. Germline CDR1 and CDR2: SNHLY and FYNNEI. The V end was cut by 7 bases, the J end by 4 bases, with 10 bases between.

The rearrangement joins TRBV6-5 to TRBJ1-4; D is unresolved. Per the germline V gene, CDR1 is MNHEY and CDR2 is SVGAGI. The CDR3 has 15 amino acids. Trimming removed 0 bases at V and 3 bases at J, with 8 bases between. CDR3 nucleotide sequence: TGTGCCAGCAGTTACTCGCCGGTCCCTAATGAAAAACTGTTTTTT. Amino acid sequence: CASSYSPVPNEKLFF.

The J gene is TRBJ1-3, the V gene TRBV19; TRBD1 is a possible D gene (6 bases). V was clipped by 6 bases and J by 1 base, with 10 bases between them. The CDR3 is 14 residues long. The V gene's germline CDR1 is LNHDA and CDR2 SQIVND (reference sequence). The CDR3 loop is CASSVTGSGNTIYF. DNA for the CDR3: TGTGCCAGTAGCGTAACAGGGTCTGGAAACACCATATATTTT.

The chain employs TRBV5-1 and TRBJ2-2, with D perhaps TRBD1 (6 bases). The CDR3 has 11 residues. Germline V gene sequence: CDR1 SGHRS, CDR2 YFSETQ. V was trimmed by 8 bases and J by 10 bases, leaving 12 bases between them. The DNA for the CDR3 is TGCGCCAGTGGACAGCCTGAGGAGCTGTTTTTT. Protein sequence: CASGQPEELFF.

This rearrangement joins TRBV6-5 to TRBJ1-6, with TRBD1 matching 12 bases. The germline V gene encodes CDR1 MNHEY and CDR2 SVGAGI. CDR3 length equals 15 residues. V gave up 6 bases and J gave up 9 bases; unmatched junction bases: 6. The CDR3 nucleotides read TGTGCCAGCAGGAATCCGGGACAGGGGGCTTCACCCCTCCACTTT. Residues: CASRNPGQGASPLHF.

The chain uses TRBV7-9 and TRBJ2-4; D unclear. This CDR3 contains 15 residues. V was pared by 5 bases and J by 0 bases, with 11 bases between. Germline CDR1 and CDR2: SEHNR and FQNEAQ (reference sequence). The CDR3 spells CASSPLARAKNIQYF. CDR3 nucleotides: TGTGCCAGCAGCCCACTCGCCCGAGCCAAAAACATTCAGTACTTC.

V gene TRBV7-8 combines with J gene TRBJ1-5; TRBD1 aligns across 9 bases. Germline assignment: CDR1 SGHVS and CDR2 FQNEAQ. The CDR3 is 14 amino acids. V trimming: 5 bases; J trimming: 7 bases; junction bases outside the gene matches: 6. The CDR3 spells CASSLTGGFQPQHF. The DNA for the CDR3 is TGTGCCAGCAGCCTTACAGGGGGCTTCCAGCCCCAGCATTTT.

V is TRBV6-1 and J is TRBJ1-1, with D possibly TRBD1 on 5 matching bases. Germline assignment: CDR1 MNHNS and CDR2 SASEGT. V lost 2 bases and J lost 0, with 10 bases in between. This CDR3 has 15 residues. The CDR3 protein is CASSESRQLNTEAFF. The CDR3 DNA follows: TGTGCCAGCAGTGAAAGTAGACAGTTGAACACTGAAGCTTTCTTT.

The chain combines TRBV5-1 with TRBJ1-1, with no clear D. This CDR3 spans 16 amino acids. Germline V gene lookup returns CDR1 SGHRS and CDR2 YFSETQ. With 0 bases removed from V and 3 bases from J, the gap between germline ends came to 15 bases. CDR3: CASSLGYTAVHTEAFF. The CDR3 nucleotides are TGCGCCAGCAGCTTGGGGTACACCGCGGTACACACTGAAGCTTTCTTT.

CDR3 in amino acids: CASTFDNPTEAFF. As DNA, the CDR3 is TGTGCCAGCACATTCGACAATCCCACTGAAGCTTTCTTT. The chain has TRBV7-9 and TRBJ1-1; no reliable D call. Trimming removed 7 bases at V and 4 bases at J, with 13 bases between. Germline CDR1 reads SEHNR; CDR2 reads FQNEAQ (reference sequence). The CDR3 has 13 residues.

The chain employs TRBV7-8 and TRBJ2-1, with D maybe TRBD1 (6 bases). Germline V gene data show CDR1 as SGHVS and CDR2 as FQNEAQ. The CDR3 runs to 17 residues. Trimming pared 1 base from V and 6 bases from J, leaving 19 bases between. CDR3 DNA sequence: TGTGCCAGCAGCTTAGGCCTTTGGCAGCTCAGGGGCAATGAGCAGTTCTTC. It specifies CASSLGLWQLRGNEQFF.

The V and J genes are TRBV9 and TRBJ2-5, with D hard to call. Germline CDR1 SGDLS, CDR2 YYNGEE. Trimming shortened V by 3 bases and J by 0 bases, and 0 bases separated the two germline ends. This CDR3 contains 11 residues. CDR3: CASSDQETQYF. The CDR3 region has the DNA TGTGCCAGCAGCGACCAAGAGACCCAGTACTTC.

The rearrangement uses TRBV19 and TRBJ2-7; a possible D gene is TRBD1 (7 bases). With 10 bases removed from V and 3 bases from J, the gap between germline ends came to 16 bases. The CDR3 has 13 residues. Germline CDR1 LNHDA, CDR2 SQIVND (reference sequence). This CDR3 reads CATQTGRLYEQYF. DNA for the CDR3: TGTGCCACCCAGACAGGGAGGCTCTACGAGCAGTACTTC. The entire variable domain, with the rest obtained from reference TRBV19 and TRBJ2-7, is as follows: DGGITQSPKYLFRKEGQNVTLSCEQNLNHDAMYWYRQDPGQGLRLIYYSQIVNDFQKGDIAEGYSVSREKKESFPLTVTSAQKNPTAFYLCATQTGRLYEQYFGPGTRLTVT.

The chain is built from TRBV6-5 and TRBJ1-1; 8 bases are shared with TRBD1. CDR3 length: 14 residues. Germline CDR1 reads MNHEY; CDR2 reads SVGAGI. V trimming: 5 bases; J trimming: 5 bases; junction bases outside the gene matches: 7. The CDR3 sequence: CASSPRDRPTEAFF. In DNA form, the CDR3 reads TGTGCCAGCAGTCCCCGGGACAGGCCTACTGAAGCTTTCTTT.

The chain joins TRBV11-2 to TRBJ2-1; TRBD1 agrees at 11 bases. CDR1 is SGHAT, CDR2 FQNNGV, per germline. Trimming removed 5 bases from V and 3 bases from J; junction bases left unmatched: 6. The CDR3 loop spans 16 amino acids. CDR3 loop: CASSPQDRGLYNEQFF. The CDR3 coding sequence is TGTGCCAGCAGCCCGCAGGACAGGGGGCTCTACAATGAGCAGTTCTTC.

The chain is built from TRBV9 and TRBJ2-7; 9 bases are shared with TRBD2. The CDR3 spans 15 residues. After removal of 1 base from V and 2 bases from J, the junction contained 4 bases not matched to a gene. The germline CDR1 and CDR2 sequences are SGDLS and YYNGEE. Here the CDR3 reads CASSVSSGGAYEQYF. The CDR3, as DNA: TGTGCCAGCAGCGTAAGTAGCGGGGGTGCCTACGAGCAGTACTTC.

The chain couples TRBV5-1 to TRBJ1-2; unclear D gene. V lost 3 bases, J lost 3 bases, and 21 bases lay in between. The CDR3 totals 17 residues. Germline CDR1 reads SGHRS; CDR2 reads YFSETQ. Here the CDR3 reads CASSSRAGTNLDYGYTF. In nucleotides, the CDR3 is TGCGCCAGCAGCTCTAGGGCCGGTACCAATCTGGACTATGGCTACACCTTC.

The genes are TRBV19 and TRBJ1-1; D gene unclear. The germline V gene encodes CDR1 LNHDA and CDR2 SQIVND (reference sequence). V was cut by 3 bases and J by 0 bases, with 8 bases left in between. The CDR3 covers 14 residues. The CDR3 reads CASSMAGLNTEAFF. CDR3 nucleotide sequence: TGTGCCAGTAGTATGGCGGGTCTGAACACTGAAGCTTTCTTT.

This clone showed up just once. The CDR3 DNA follows: TGCGCCAGCAGCTTGGTTGGAGGTCAAGAGACCCAGTACTTC. Translated: CASSLVGGQETQYF. The chain employs TRBV5-1 and TRBJ2-5, with a possible D match to TRBD2 (5 bases). Germline lookup yields CDR1 SGHRS and CDR2 YFSETQ. The CDR3 is made up of 14 amino acids. V gave up 0 bases and J gave up 2 bases, with 8 bases separating them.

J is TRBJ1-1 and V is TRBV7-8; D may be TRBD1 (5 bases). The CDR3 has 14 amino acids. Germline assignment: CDR1 SGHVS and CDR2 FQNEAQ. The V end was cut by 6 bases, the J end by 3 bases, with 14 bases between. The CDR3 sequence: CASRRREADTEAFF. DNA for the CDR3: TGTGCCAGCAGGCGCAGGGAGGCGGACACTGAAGCTTTCTTT.

The chain couples TRBV4-2 to TRBJ1-2; no definite D call. The V gene's germline CDR1 is LGHNA and CDR2 YNFKEQ. V dropped 5 bases and J dropped 7 bases, with 8 bases sitting between them. This CDR3 has 11 residues. For the CDR3, the DNA is TGTGCCAGCAGCGAAGCCCGTGGCTACACCTTC. Translating it yields CASSEARGYTF.